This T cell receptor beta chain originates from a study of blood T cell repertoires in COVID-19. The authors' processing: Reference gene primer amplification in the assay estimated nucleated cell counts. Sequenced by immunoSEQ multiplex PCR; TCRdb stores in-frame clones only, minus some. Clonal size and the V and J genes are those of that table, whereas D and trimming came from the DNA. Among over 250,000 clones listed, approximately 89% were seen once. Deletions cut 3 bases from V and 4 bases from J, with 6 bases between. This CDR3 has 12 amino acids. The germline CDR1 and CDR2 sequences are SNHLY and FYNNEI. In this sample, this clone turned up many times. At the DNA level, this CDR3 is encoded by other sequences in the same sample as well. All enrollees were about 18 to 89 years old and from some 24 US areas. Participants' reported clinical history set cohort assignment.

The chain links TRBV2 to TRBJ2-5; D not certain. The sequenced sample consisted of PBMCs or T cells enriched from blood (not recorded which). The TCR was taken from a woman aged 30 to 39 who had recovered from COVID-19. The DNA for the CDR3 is TGTGCCAGCAGTGAGGCACGAGAGACCCAGTACTTC. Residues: CASSEARETQYF.